The clone carrying this T cell receptor beta chain was seen only a few times. PCR primers comprised 60 Vbeta and 13 Jbeta primers. The repertoire was sequenced with immunoSEQ multiplex PCR; TCRdb's copy has only in-frame clones and lacks some. The sample records approximately 140,000 clones, just under 75% being singletons. The data were taken from a study of cytomegalovirus exposure and HLA in healthy donors. Trimming took off 1 base at V and 3 bases at J, with 13 bases between the two ends. The germline V gene encodes CDR1 SGHTS and CDR2 YDEGEE. The CDR3 is 15 residues long. V usage is TRBV5-8 and J usage is TRBJ2-5; D is perhaps TRBD1 (5 bases). This sequence was found in a young woman in good health and CMV-seronegative. The sequenced sample was PBMCs. The CDR3 DNA reads TGTGCCAGCAGCTTGTCAGGCAGGGCGGAAGAGACCCAGTACTTC. Its translation: CASSLSGRAEETQYF.